The entry that follows covers one T cell receptor beta chain sequence. The antigen remains undetermined. This entry is derived from a study of shared clonotypes between healthy human individuals. Findings and caveats of the study: Naive subsets typically showed greater estimated richness than memory subsets.

Here immunoSEQ multiplex PCR was the method, and the copy in TCRdb shows in-frame clones only, minus some. The repertoire holds roughly 2,300,000 clones, roughly 90% seen once, with roughly 0.34% in the top ten. Germline CDR1 is MNHNS and CDR2 is SASEGT. With 4 bases removed from V and 7 bases from J, the gap between germline ends came to 13 bases. The CDR3 has 14 amino acids. What was sequenced was naive CD4+ T cells from PBMCs. Subset: CD45RA+ positively selected. The chain links TRBV6-1 to TRBJ1-4; D might be TRBD1 (6 bases). The TCR originated in a man younger than 35 in good health. Some clones in this sample may be carry-over from other donors' samples. CDR3: CASSVGGFREKLFF. Written as DNA, the CDR3 is TGTGCCAGCAGTGTAGGGGGGTTTCGTGAAAAACTGTTTTTT.